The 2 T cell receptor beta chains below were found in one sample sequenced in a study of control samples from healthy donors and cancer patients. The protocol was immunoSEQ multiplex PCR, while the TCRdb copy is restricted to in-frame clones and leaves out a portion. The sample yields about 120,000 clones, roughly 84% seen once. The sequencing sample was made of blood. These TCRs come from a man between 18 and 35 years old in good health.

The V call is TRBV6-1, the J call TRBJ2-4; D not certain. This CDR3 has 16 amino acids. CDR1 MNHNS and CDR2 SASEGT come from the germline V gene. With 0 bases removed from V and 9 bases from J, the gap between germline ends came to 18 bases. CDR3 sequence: CASSEADGSGSSIQYF. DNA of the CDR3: TGTGCCAGCAGTGAAGCCGATGGCTCAGGCTCGAGCATTCAGTACTTC.

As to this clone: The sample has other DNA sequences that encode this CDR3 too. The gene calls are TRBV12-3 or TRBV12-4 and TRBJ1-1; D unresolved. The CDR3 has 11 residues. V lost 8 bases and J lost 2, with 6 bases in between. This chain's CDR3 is CASGLNTEAFF. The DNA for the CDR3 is TGTGCCAGCGGCCTAAACACTGAAGCTTTCTTT.